Included here is one T cell receptor (beta chain) sequence, with context. In the original workflow: Reference gene primer amplification gave nucleated cell count estimates. Some clones are missing from TCRdb's copy, which holds only in-frame ones; the method was immunoSEQ multiplex PCR. The V and J calls and the clone size are those of that table, but D and trimming were determined from the DNA. The table includes 250,000 to 400,000 clones, roughly 90% detected once. This sample stems from a study of blood T cell repertoires in COVID-19. The CDR3 is 13 amino acids. Germline V gene data show CDR1 as LGHDT and CDR2 as YNNKEL (reference sequence). The germline V and J ends were trimmed by 1 base and 7 bases, with 11 bases remaining between them. Seattle patients were enrolled while actively infected and followed longitudinally.

Sequences were obtained from peripheral blood. The V and J genes are TRBV3-1 (or the pseudogene TRBV3-2) and TRBJ2-7; TRBD2 is a possible D gene (5 bases). The sequence came from a woman younger than 45 with COVID-19, enrolled during active disease. The CDR3 region is CASSQGMRGEQYF. CDR3 nucleotides: TGTGCCAGCAGCCAAGGGATGCGAGGGGAGCAGTACTTC.